Each of the 22 T cell receptor beta chains below was sequenced from the same sample in a study of cytomegalovirus exposure and HLA in healthy donors. PCR amplification relied on 60 Vbeta primers (plus 13 Jbeta primers). TCRdb's table, derived via immunoSEQ multiplex PCR, lists solely in-frame clones and lacks some. The sample yields roughly 130,000 clones, 70% to 90% seen once. Sequences were obtained from PBMCs. The receptors come from a boy aged 10-17 years in good health and CMV-seronegative.

The genes are TRBV4-3 and TRBJ2-3, with 8 bases identical to TRBD2. V was pared by 0 bases and J by 4 bases, with 9 bases of the junction left unmatched. This CDR3 is 17 amino acids long. Germline assignment: CDR1 LGHNA and CDR2 YSLEER. The CDR3: CASSQDLTSGPPDTQYF. CDR3 bases: TGCGCCAGCAGCCAAGATCTCACTAGCGGTCCCCCAGATACGCAGTATTTT.

This clone showed up just once. The chain carries TRBV27 and TRBJ1-2; perhaps TRBD1 as D (5 bases). V was clipped by 3 bases and J by 2 bases, with 7 bases between them. The CDR3 is made up of 13 amino acids. Germline V gene lookup returns CDR1 MNHEY and CDR2 SMNVEV (reference sequence). CDR3 bases: TGTGCCAGCAGTTTGTCAGGGAACTATGGCTACACCTTC. Translated, it gives CASSLSGNYGYTF.

This clone was picked up one time. V usage is TRBV5-4 and J usage is TRBJ2-3; tentative D call: TRBD2 (6 bases). Germline lookup yields CDR1 SGHNT and CDR2 YYREEE (reference sequence). The CDR3 covers 15 residues. V dropped 0 bases and J dropped 4 bases, with 12 bases sitting between them. CDR3 protein: CASSLGGVEADTQYF. CDR3 in DNA: TGTGCCAGCAGCTTGGGGGGGGTGGAGGCAGATACGCAGTATTTT.

This chain joins TRBV6-1 and TRBJ1-6; D is unresolved. V dropped 4 bases and J dropped 5 bases, with 9 bases sitting between them. Germline assignment: CDR1 MNHNS and CDR2 SASEGT. The CDR3 runs 14 residues. The CDR3 coding sequence is TGTGCCAGCAGTGTGGGCACAGATAATTCACCCCTCCACTTT. Translation: CASSVGTDNSPLHF.

This rearrangement joins TRBV4-1 to TRBJ2-1, with 7 positions matching TRBD2. The germline V gene encodes CDR1 MGHRA and CDR2 YSYEKL. Trimming at V came to 4 bases and at J to 5 bases, leaving 11 bases not matched to a gene. This CDR3 has 16 residues. The CDR3 loop reads CASSPILSAGDNEQFF. CDR3 nucleotides: TGCGCCAGCAGCCCAATTCTATCGGCGGGGGACAATGAGCAGTTCTTC.

The genes are TRBV10-3 and TRBJ1-3; D is undetermined. This CDR3 contains 13 residues. V was cut by 0 bases and J by 4 bases, with 4 bases left in between. In germline, CDR1 is ENHRY, CDR2 SYGVKD. The CDR3 nucleotides are TGTGCCATCAGTGAGTCCGCGGGAAACACCATATATTTT. It translates to CAISESAGNTIYF.

V and J are TRBV9 and TRBJ1-3; 10 bases align to TRBD1. CDR3 length: 15 residues. Germline assignment: CDR1 SGDLS and CDR2 YYNGEE. The J segment lost 1 base and the V segment lost 3 bases, leaving 1 base of the junction unmatched. The CDR3 loop is CASSGQGASGNTIYF. CDR3 nucleotide sequence: TGTGCCAGCAGCGGACAGGGGGCTTCTGGAAACACCATATATTTT.

The chain joins TRBV4-3 to TRBJ2-5; D is possibly TRBD2 (5 bases). V was cut by 1 base and J by 5 bases, with 5 bases left in between. The CDR3 covers 12 residues. Germline CDR1 and CDR2: LGHNA and YSLEER. CDR3 sequence (DNA): TGCGCCAGCAGCCAAGGGAGGGAGACCCAGTACTTC. Its translation: CASSQGRETQYF.

The V call is TRBV27, the J call TRBJ1-5, with a tentative D call TRBD1 (6 bases). Germline V CDR1 and CDR2: MNHEY, SMNVEV (reference sequence). The CDR3 runs 13 residues. V dropped 5 bases and J dropped 5 bases, with 10 bases sitting between them. Here the CDR3 reads CASSRDIDQPQHF. CDR3 bases: TGTGCCAGCAGTCGGGACATCGATCAGCCCCAGCATTTT.

The chain combines TRBV9 with TRBJ2-7; 10 nucleotides line up with TRBD1. Germline lookup yields CDR1 SGDLS and CDR2 YYNGEE. V lost 0 bases, J lost 6 bases, and 6 bases stayed unmatched. There are 15 residues in the CDR3. The CDR3 here is CASSVATDRGSEQYF. For the CDR3, the DNA is TGTGCCAGCAGCGTAGCTACGGACAGGGGGTCCGAGCAGTACTTC. The whole variable domain, remainder taken from reference TRBV9 and TRBJ2-7, is DSGVTQTPKHLITATGQRVTLRCSPRSGDLSVYWYQQSLDQGLQFLIQYYNGEERAKGNILERFSAQQFPDLHSELNLSSLELGDSALYFCASSVATDRGSEQYFGPGTRLTVT.

This clone was detected once. The J gene is TRBJ1-1, the V gene TRBV4-1, with 9 bases fitting TRBD1. Germline CDR1 MGHRA, CDR2 YSYEKL. This CDR3 is 18 amino acids long. V dropped 2 bases and J dropped 3; count of bases not matched to a gene: 13. CDR3 amino acids: CASSQRTPGQGIYTEAFF. CDR3 sequence (DNA): TGCGCCAGCAGCCAACGCACACCGGGACAGGGAATATACACTGAAGCTTTCTTT.

The genes are TRBV4-3 and TRBJ2-1; weak D call: TRBD2 (6 bases). The CDR3 is made up of 16 amino acids. Trimming removed 4 bases from V and 10 bases from J, with 23 bases in between. CDR1 and CDR2 from the germline V gene are LGHNA and YSLEER. As DNA, the CDR3 is TGCGCCAGCAGCCCCTCCCGGGACTCCCCTTCGATGGAGCAGTTCTTC. Translating it yields CASSPSRDSPSMEQFF.

The rearrangement joins TRBV4-1 to TRBJ1-4; the D gene is possibly TRBD1 (5 bases). Germline CDR1 MGHRA, CDR2 YSYEKL. The CDR3 contains 16 residues. V was clipped by 2 bases and J by 4 bases, with 14 bases between them. Written as DNA, the CDR3 is TGCGCCAGCAGCCAACCGGGGGGTCTTTTTAATGAAAAACTGTTTTTT. Protein: CASSQPGGLFNEKLFF.

The chain recombines TRBV7-2 with TRBJ2-1, with TRBD1 matching over 8 bases. This CDR3 is built from 14 residues. Trimming took 5 bases from V and 8 from J; bases not matched to a gene: 8. From germline, CDR1 is SGHTA and CDR2 FQGNSA. The CDR3, as DNA: TGTGCCAGCAGCCAAGACAGGGGTAGGGATGAGCAGTTCTTC. This encodes CASSQDRGRDEQFF.

The chain couples TRBV7-2 to TRBJ1-2, with D possibly TRBD1 on 5 matching bases. V was trimmed by 7 bases and J by 0 bases, leaving 15 bases between them. Looked up from germline, CDR1 is SGHTA and CDR2 is FQGNSA. This CDR3 has 15 residues. The CDR3 reads CASTHRGGANYGYTF. The CDR3 DNA follows: TGTGCCAGCACCCACCGGGGAGGGGCTAACTATGGCTACACCTTC.

This chain joins TRBV29-1 and TRBJ2-1, with 7 nucleotides matching TRBD2. V shed 6 bases and J 5 bases; nucleotides not matched to a gene: 10. The CDR3 runs to 14 residues. Germline V gene data show CDR1 as SQVTM and CDR2 as ANQGSEA. The CDR3 region is CSVTGLADDNEQFF. The CDR3 DNA sequence: TGCAGCGTGACCGGGCTAGCGGATGACAATGAGCAGTTCTTC.

This clone has a single count. This sequence joins TRBV5-6 and TRBJ1-1, with TRBD1 as a possible D gene (5 bases). Trimming stripped 6 bases from V and 0 bases from J, with 15 bases between. CDR3 length: 15 residues. The germline V gene has CDR1 SGHDT and CDR2 YYEEEE. CDR3 loop: CASTRGGVMNTEAFF. The CDR3 DNA follows: TGTGCCAGCACCCGTGGGGGGGTAATGAACACTGAAGCTTTCTTT.

V gene TRBV27 combines with J gene TRBJ2-1; D perhaps matches TRBD2 (6 bases). There are 12 residues in the CDR3. Per the germline V gene, CDR1 is MNHEY and CDR2 is SMNVEV (reference sequence). V was clipped by 8 bases and J by 4 bases, with 9 bases between them. The CDR3 DNA reads as TGTGCCAGCTCGGGGGTATACAATGAGCAGTTCTTC. This codes for CASSGVYNEQFF.

The chain employs TRBV6-5 and TRBJ1-2; 7 bases line up with TRBD1. Germline CDR1 is MNHEY and CDR2 is SVGAGI. V lost 1 base, J lost 2 bases, and 7 bases stayed unmatched. This CDR3 comprises 16 residues. Here the CDR3 reads CASSYWQQTGNYGYTF. The CDR3, as DNA: TGTGCCAGCAGTTACTGGCAGCAGACAGGGAACTATGGCTACACCTTC.

The gene calls are TRBV5-4 and TRBJ1-2; 8 nucleotides line up with TRBD1. The V and J ends lost 5 bases and 3 bases, in that order; junction bases with no gene match: 12. Germline CDR1 reads SGHNT; CDR2 reads YYREEE (reference sequence). The CDR3 covers 16 residues. CDR3 bases: TGTGCCAGCAGTTCCAAAACAGGGGGAAGGGACTATGGCTACACCTTC. Translation gives CASSSKTGGRDYGYTF.

The rearrangement links TRBV6-6 to TRBJ2-1; 11 bases are a match to TRBD2. CDR3 size: 15 residues. Trimming at V came to 5 bases and at J to 4 bases, leaving 4 bases not matched to a gene. Germline V gene data show CDR1 as MNHNY and CDR2 as SVGAGI (reference sequence). The CDR3 nucleotides are TGTGCCAGCAGTGGGACTAGCGGAACTTACAATGAGCAGTTCTTC. It encodes CASSGTSGTYNEQFF.

DNA for the CDR3: TGTGCCAGTAGTACAGGGCGGAGGATCACTGAAGCTTTCTTT. Translated: CASSTGRRITEAFF. The chain combines TRBV27 with TRBJ1-1, with D possibly matching TRBD1 (6 bases). The CDR3 totals 14 residues. Trimming stripped 9 bases from V and 4 bases from J, with 18 bases between. Germline assignment: CDR1 MNHEY and CDR2 SMNVEV (reference sequence).